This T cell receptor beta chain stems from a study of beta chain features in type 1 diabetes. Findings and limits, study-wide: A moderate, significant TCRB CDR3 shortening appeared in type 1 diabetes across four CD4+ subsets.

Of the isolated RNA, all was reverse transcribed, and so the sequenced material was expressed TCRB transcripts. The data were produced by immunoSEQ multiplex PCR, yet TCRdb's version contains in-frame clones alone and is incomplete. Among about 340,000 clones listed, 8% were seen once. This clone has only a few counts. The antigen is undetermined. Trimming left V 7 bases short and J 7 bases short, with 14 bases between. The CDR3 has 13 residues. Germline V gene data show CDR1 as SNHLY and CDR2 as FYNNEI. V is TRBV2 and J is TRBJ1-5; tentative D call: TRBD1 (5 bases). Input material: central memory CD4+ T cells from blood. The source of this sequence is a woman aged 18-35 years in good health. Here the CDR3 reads CASNRGELQPQHF. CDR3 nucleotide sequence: TGTGCCAGCAATAGAGGGGAGTTGCAGCCCCAGCATTTT.